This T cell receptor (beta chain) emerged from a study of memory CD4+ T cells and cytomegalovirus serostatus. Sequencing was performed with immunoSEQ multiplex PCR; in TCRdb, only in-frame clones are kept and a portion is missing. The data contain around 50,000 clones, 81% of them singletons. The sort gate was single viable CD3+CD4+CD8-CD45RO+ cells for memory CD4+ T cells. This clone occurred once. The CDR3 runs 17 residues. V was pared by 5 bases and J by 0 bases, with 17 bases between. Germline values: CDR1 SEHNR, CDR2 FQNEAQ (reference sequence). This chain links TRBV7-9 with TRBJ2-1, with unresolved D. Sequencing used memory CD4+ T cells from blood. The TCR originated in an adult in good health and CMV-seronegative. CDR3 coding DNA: TGTGCCAGCAGCCTCCCCCGGCGCATGAGCTCCTACAATGAGCAGTTCTTC. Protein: CASSLPRRMSSYNEQFF.